One T cell receptor (beta chain) is described in this entry. This clone's antigen is unknown. The CDR3 runs 15 residues from the cysteine to the phenylalanine. No DNA is recorded. The data were taken from a study of CXCR3-negative and CXCR3-positive naive CD8 T cells (dated by TCRdb to about 2019). A note on the overall study: In total, roughly 150 million TRB reads were obtained, or roughly 1.5 +/- 0.3 million reads per library. Diversity and physicochemical repertoire analyses covered roughly ten donors pooled from two independent experiments. For the TRBV-TRBJ cluster analysis, the naive subsets came from 5 donors, while the memory cells came from 3 donors.

For every CD8+ T cell subset, some 310,000 cells were flow-sorted straight into RLT lysis buffer, and each subset was sorted in triplicate. To keep memory contaminants out, a stringent definition of naive CD8+ T cells was applied: CD45RO-CCR7+CD27+CD95-. Using standard density gradient centrifugation, peripheral blood mononuclear cells were isolated from buffy coats. A FACSAria III was used to flow-sort naive CD8+ T cells into CXCR3-negative and CXCR3-positive populations. An RNeasy Mini Kit was used to extract total RNA from the sorted cells. What the study reported, not specific to this receptor: Freshly isolated PBMCs were used for most assays because CXCR3 expression went down partially after cryopreservation. Because surface CD5, which is linked to self-reactivity in mice, was comparable between the naive subsets, TCR interaction strength was also inferred from the physicochemical properties of TRB CDR3s. Both naive subsets had comparably high repertoire diversity, while memory CD8+ T cells had much lower repertoire diversity. Within the same donor, TRBV-TRBJ usage looked similar between naive CXCR3-negative and CXCR3-positive cells, but memory cells had distinct patterns. Compared with CXCR3-negative naive cells, CXCR3-positive naive cells had TRB CDR3s with higher hydrophobicity (lower Kidera factor 4), lower energy, and higher strength and volume indices.

TCRdb shows the sequencer as NextSeq 550. The Human TCR Profiling Kit (MiLaboratory) was used to make UMI-labeled 5' RACE TRB cDNA libraries. cDNA synthesis used the entire amount of extracted RNA, and PCR amplification then used the entire amount of cDNA produced. Libraries were prepared in parallel with an identical number of PCR cycles. Per the source publication's procedure: With a requirement of at least two reads per UMI, MIGEC and MiXCR extracted about 53,000 +/- 9,400 unique UMI-labeled TRB cDNA molecules per library. On average, roughly 40,000 +/- 10,000 functional in-frame TRB CDR3 nucleotide clonotypes lacking stop codons were found per library. After downsampling to 5000 UMI-labeled TRB molecules per sample, diversity metrics, including normalized Shannon-Wiener and Chao1, were computed in VDJtools. VDJtools computed clonotype-size-weighted physicochemical properties of the central five CDR3 residues: interaction energy, strength, volume and Kidera factor 4. Reprocessed by TCRdb, the reads give a single entry per CDR3 protein sequence, without DNA. The V and J calls and clone size are TCRdb's, not the authors'. The data table for this sample lists under 85,000 distinct CDR3 sequences. Nearly 1.5% of the sample rests with the top ten.

The receptor was isolated from a human donor in good health. Some clones in this sample may be carry-over from other donors' samples. The chain employs TRBV12-3 or TRBV12-4 and TRBJ2-1. The sample comprised naive CXCR3- CD8+ T cells from blood. The cell subset or site label, read with the paper, signifies: CD45RO-CCR7+CD27+CD95- naive CD8+ T cells lacking CXCR3 (TNR3-). The CDR3: CASSLDGGSYNEQFF.